This TCR beta chain emerged from a study of blood T cell repertoires in COVID-19. Overall study context: Whether acute or convalescent, the COVID-19 samples came from the United States, Italy and Spain. PBMCs, B-cell-depleted T cells, or T cells were the source of the cDNA or gDNA that made up the material.

Original methodology: Reference gene primer amplification gave nucleated cell count estimates. Data came from immunoSEQ multiplex PCR; TCRdb stores just in-frame clones and leaves some out. V and J calls and clone size are given by that table; D and trimming were obtained from the DNA. The repertoire holds roughly 250,000 clones, with approximately 82% as singletons. Germline V gives CDR1 LNHDA, CDR2 SQIVND (reference sequence). The CDR3 loop spans 13 amino acids. Trimming took 6 bases from V and 1 from J, leaving 9 bases between them. This clone was found a few times. The rearrangement joins TRBV19 to TRBJ1-1; D is undetermined. The origin of this receptor is a man aged 35 to 55 with active or convalescent COVID-19. Material for sequencing was peripheral blood. The CDR3 is CASRVSGNTEAFF. The CDR3 coding sequence is TGTGCCAGTAGGGTATCAGGGAACACTGAAGCTTTCTTT. Looking up the rest from reference TRBV19 and TRBJ1-1 gives the full variable domain: DGGITQSPKYLFRKEGQNVTLSCEQNLNHDAMYWYRQDPGQGLRLIYYSQIVNDFQKGDIAEGYSVSREKKESFPLTVTSAQKNPTAFYLCASRVSGNTEAFFGQGTRLTVV.